This T cell receptor beta chain was sequenced in a study of long-term antiretroviral therapy in people with HIV. Study-level information: Earliest sampling preceded the 2015 immediate-ART recommendation by about a decade.

V was trimmed by 2 bases and J by 6 bases, leaving 11 bases between them. This CDR3 comprises 13 residues. Germline CDR1 reads MNHEY; CDR2 reads SMNVEV (reference sequence). The authors ran the immunoSEQ assay, v3.0, at survey level. Measured with immunoSEQ multiplex PCR; TCRdb has only the in-frame clones, and not every one. The top ten clones hold less than 8.5% of a sample with more than 25,000 clones, around 89% of them seen once. This TCR was recovered from a man aged 50-59 years with HIV. Material: unsorted PBMCs, obtained 3.2 years before starting antiretroviral therapy. The chain carries TRBV27 and TRBJ2-7; a weak D match, TRBD1 (5 bases). The CDR3 loop reads CASSLTGFGEQYF. The CDR3 DNA reads as TGTGCCAGCAGTTTAACAGGTTTCGGCGAGCAGTACTTC.